This TCR beta chain derives from a study of blood T cells in healthy people across ages. Broader study findings: Relative to aged donors, long-lived donors carried more naive CD4+ cells and displayed higher diversity.

Donors gave 8 to 10 milliliters of peripheral blood apiece. Sample-barcoded 5' priming and a J-beta primer mix drove a second PCR of 7 to 11 cycles. Each of the samples gave a minimum of 2.5 million paired-end reads that contained CDR3. Using its own MiXCR run on the 5' RACE reads, TCRdb lists one record per CDR3 protein. The table records fewer than 1,000,000 distinct CDR3 sequences, roughly 46% of them present only once. For this clonotype: As yet, its antigen is unknown.

The germline CDR1 and CDR2 sequences are SGHTA and FQGNSA. Germline trimming cut 5 bases from V and 2 bases from J; bases unmatched to any gene: 6. The CDR3 has 16 amino acids. The gene calls are TRBV7-2 and TRBJ2-6; 7 bases match TRBD1. Sample: blood. This clonotype was obtained from a man aged 80 or over in good health. CDR3 amino acids: CASSMQTGPGANVLTF. CDR3 bases: TGTGCCAGCAGCATGCAGACAGGGCCTGGGGCCAACGTCCTGACTTTC.